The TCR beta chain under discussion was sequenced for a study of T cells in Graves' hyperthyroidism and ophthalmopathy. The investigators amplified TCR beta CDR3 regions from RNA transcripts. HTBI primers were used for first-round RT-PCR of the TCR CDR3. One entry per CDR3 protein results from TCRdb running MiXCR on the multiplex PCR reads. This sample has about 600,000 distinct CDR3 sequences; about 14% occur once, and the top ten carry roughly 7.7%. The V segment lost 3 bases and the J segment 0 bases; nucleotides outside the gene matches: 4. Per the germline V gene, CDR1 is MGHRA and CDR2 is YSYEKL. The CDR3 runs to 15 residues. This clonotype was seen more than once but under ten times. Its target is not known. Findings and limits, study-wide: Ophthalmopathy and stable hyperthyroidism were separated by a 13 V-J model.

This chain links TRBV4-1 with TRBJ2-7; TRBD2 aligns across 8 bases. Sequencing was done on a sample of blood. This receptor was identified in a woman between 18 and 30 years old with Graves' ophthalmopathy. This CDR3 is CASSQERETSYEQYF. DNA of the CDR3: TGCGCCAGCAGCCAGGAGCGGGAGACCTCCTACGAGCAGTACTTC.